This T cell receptor beta chain appears in the sequencing data of a study of tumor and adjacent non-tumor tissue in lung cancer. CDR3 length: 14 residues. Worth noting for this clonotype: An end of the junction differs from the germline gene, which may be a read error.

The library came from three nested PCR rounds adapted from ARM-PCR protocols. MiXCR, applied by TCRdb to the multiplex PCR reads, yields one record per CDR3 protein. The sample carries 69,000 or so distinct CDR3 sequences, 55% to 85% recorded once. No cell sorting was done before RNA was extracted from the tissue. This sequence joins TRBV12-3 or TRBV12-4 and TRBJ2-1; tentatively, D is TRBD1 (6 bases). The receptor comes from a man aged 60-69 years with non-small cell lung cancer. Specimen: lung tumor tissue. CDR3 sequence (DNA): TGTACCAGCAGTTTAAGCGATCCCAGGGGTGAACAGTTCTTC. Protein sequence: CTSSLSDPRGEQFF.